This TCR beta chain was obtained from a study of type 1 and type 2 diabetes patients (dated by TCRdb to about 2016). Some background on the complete study: Recruited in China, the cohort was made up of about ten type 1 diabetes patients, a few type 2 diabetes patients and 6 or 7 nondiabetic controls. Across the study, CD4+ and CD8+ T cells were positively selected from PBMCs by means of CD4 or CD8 MicroBeads on MACS columns. A total of over 15,000,000 paired-end reads were generated across the whole study. In the study, high-throughput sequencing was used to profile TCRbeta repertoires so that type 1 diabetes, type 2 diabetes and nondiabetic individuals could be compared. Type 2 diabetes patients were used as a disease comparison group for the type 1 diabetes patients. Similar V gene usage was observed when approximately 21-cycle and 25-cycle amplification were compared, suggesting similar primer efficiencies and random PCR bias. The TCRbeta libraries underwent paired-end sequencing on Illumina HiSeq 2000 or MiSeq instruments.

TCRdb lists the instrument as Illumina MiSeq. Genomic DNA from sorted T cell subsets was used as template for TCRbeta CDR3 amplification. Multiplex PCR with 30 forward and 13 reverse primers amplified the TCRbeta CDR3 region. After the PCR products were purified with AMPure XP beads, a second PCR of roughly 25 cycles was run to add indices and adaptors. Before sequencing, the libraries were purified from gel with the QIAquick Gel Extraction Kit. The study's processing was this. FLASH was used to merge the paired-end reads, and IgBLAST was used to align the reads to IMGT V, D and J germline references. Reads with below 70% alignment identity to germline references were discarded, leaving about 12 million reads study-wide. CDR3 boundaries, reading frame and productivity were assigned following IMGT definitions. Highly-expanded clones were defined as clones making up 1% or more of reads, and normalized Shannon entropy was used to measure diversity. Unpaired two-tailed t-tests were used to test group differences in Shannon entropy. TCRdb's own reprocessing of the public reads used fastp at Q25 and MiXCR and kept productive beta chains. Records with the same CDR3 protein are collapsed into one entry carrying the most frequent genes and DNA. The V and J calls were not made by the authors but by TCRdb's processing. This sample lists approximately 260,000 distinct CDR3 sequences; more than 40% were detected once. Clones ranked in the top ten supply roughly 13% of the sample.

As for this clonotype: This receptor's antigen is unknown. The sample holds no much larger clone one base away, and base qualities are not on file.

Every diabetic patient fulfilled standard classification criteria for type 1 or type 2 diabetes, and glucose and C-peptide were evaluated using WHO-recommended methods. Exclusion applied to any donor with other autoimmune diseases or infections within the previous four weeks. An approximately 10-milliliter sample of peripheral blood was drawn from every participant. PBMCs were isolated with LymphoPrep density separation. V was cut back by 4 bases and J by 1 base, leaving a gap of 14 bases between them. The germline V gene sets CDR1 to SNHLY and CDR2 to FYNNEI. Including the terminal cysteine and phenylalanine, the CDR3 comprises 16 residues. Of all the DNA, just the CDR3 is kept, 48 bases in frame from base 1. Results and caveats for the whole study, not just this receptor: The study groups were not matched for age and gender, which could possibly have biased interpretation. Type 2 diabetes patients had few highly-expanded CD4+ clones, median one, accounting for a median roughly 3.6% of reads. Because only a limited number of T2D and control samples were sequenced, some T1D-only HECs might also be present in more T2D or control samples. High diversity was shown by type 2 diabetes repertoires, and the diversity was significantly greater than that of type 1 diabetes repertoires in both CD4+ and CD8+ T cells. Type 2 diabetes and control samples had highly correlated V and J gene usage patterns, with an average between-sample correlation of approximately 0.97.

The source material was peripheral blood mononuclear cells (PBMCs). In this chain, TRBV2 is recombined with TRBJ1-5; the D gene is perhaps TRBD1, from 6 matching bases. The sequence came from a young man with type 2 diabetes. The sequenced DNA is TGTGCCAGCAGTGTTTCCTCAGGGGTAAGCAATCAGCCCCAGCATTTT. Translated, this is CASSVSSGVSNQPQHF.